The clone carrying this T cell receptor beta chain was found a few times. The antigen remains undetermined. Germline V CDR1 and CDR2: MDHEN, SYDVKM. The CDR3 is made up of 13 amino acids. V dropped 3 bases and J dropped 5 bases, with 10 bases sitting between them. The sample is drawn from a study of neoadjuvant anti-PD-1 for oral cavity cancer. General observations from the study: With three patients per group, TCR findings need larger cohorts.

Six replicates per PBMC sample, mostly from roughly 470 ng of genomic DNA. Assay: immunoSEQ multiplex PCR; the TCRdb copy retains only in-frame clones and omits some. The data hold some 17,000 clones, with about 61% observed a single time. Patients had newly diagnosed, untreated stage II-IVA oral cavity squamous cell carcinoma. These oral cavity squamous cell carcinomas were HPV-negative and locally advanced. The TCR sequence derives from a person aged 35-79 years with oral cavity squamous cell carcinoma. Sample: PBMCs, taken before nivolumab (anti-PD-1) treatment. The rearrangement links TRBV28 to TRBJ1-2; D uncertain. This CDR3 is CASSLSARYGYTF. CDR3 nucleotides: TGTGCCAGCAGTTTGTCTGCTCGTTATGGCTACACCTTC.